This T cell receptor (beta chain) was sequenced for a study of shared clonotypes between healthy human individuals. Trimming took 0 bases from V and 5 from J, leaving 11 bases between them. The germline CDR1 and CDR2 sequences are SGHRS and YFSETQ. CDR3 length: 15 residues. Deep level was the assay's run setting. Assay used: immunoSEQ multiplex PCR; TCRdb lists only in-frame clones, some missing. The sample carries approximately 1,000,000 clones, around 77% recorded once. Memory CD4+ cells were the fraction left after CD45RA+ naive selection. The sample was memory CD4+ T cells from PBMCs. The subset here: CD45RA-negative fraction. The genes are TRBV5-1 and TRBJ2-2; a weak D match, TRBD2 (6 bases). This TCR was recovered from a man younger than 35 in good health. Some clones in this sample may be carry-over from other donors' samples. The DNA of the CDR3 is TGCGCCAGCAGCTTGGATGCGGGGAGGACCGGGGAGCTGTTTTTT. Protein sequence: CASSLDAGRTGELFF.